This is a list of T cell receptor beta chains from one sample in a study of T cells in localized non-small cell lung cancer. The method was immunoSEQ multiplex PCR; TCRdb's version includes in-frame clones alone and lacks a portion of them. The sample has 75,000 to 95,000 clones, about three quarters seen once. The sequences come from PBMCs, collected before any cancer treatment. Every receptor here comes from a man aged 35-75 years with stage II squamous cell lung carcinoma. Each CDR3 is given with its conserved first and last residue. The order of the fields is clone size, V gene, D gene, J gene, CDR3 DNA, CDR3 protein. The D gene is left open where the match is weak. Size is stated for part of the rows, as once, few or many counts, or as a class when the clone is expanded.

few	TRBV28	NA	TRBJ1-4	TGTGCCAGCAGCTCCCGAAGATTCCAGCTCGGTGAAAAACTGTTTTTT	CASSSRRFQLGEKLFF
once	TRBV18	NA	TRBJ2-2	TGTGCCAGCTCCCCTGGCGGCAACACCGGGGAGCTGTTTTTT	CASSPGGNTGELFF
NA	TRBV2	NA	TRBJ1-2	TGTGCCAGCAGTATGAGAGCGATAAGTAACTATGGCTACACCTTC	CASSMRAISNYGYTF
NA	TRBV5-5	TRBD1	TRBJ1-2	TGTGCCAGCAGCCCCCTCCCCCAGGGGGGCGACTATGGCTACACCTTC	CASSPLPQGGDYGYTF
NA	TRBV11-1	TRBD2	TRBJ2-1	TGTGCCAGCAGCCCATCGGGGACTAGCGGGGGTTACAATGAGCAGTTCTTC	CASSPSGTSGGYNEQFF
many	TRBV4-1	NA	TRBJ1-3	TGCGCCAGCAGCCAAGCGGGGACCTCTGGAAACACCATATATTTT	CASSQAGTSGNTIYF
NA	TRBV7-9	NA	TRBJ1-5	TGTGCCAGCAGCTTAGGGAGGGGATCGAGCAATCAGCCCCAGCATTTT	CASSLGRGSSNQPQHF
NA	TRBV29-1	NA	TRBJ1-1	TGCAGCGTTTCAGTAGGAGGGCCAACTGAAGCTTTCTTT	CSVSVGGPTEAFF
NA	TRBV5-1	NA	TRBJ2-1	TGCGCCAGCAGCTTGGATGGTCCGGGATTCTACAATGAGCAGTTCTTC	CASSLDGPGFYNEQFF
NA	TRBV6-1	TRBD1	TRBJ1-4	TGTGCCAGCAGCGGACAGGGGGCAGGAGAAAAACTGTTTTTT	CASSGQGAGEKLFF
NA	TRBV5-1	TRBD1	TRBJ2-7	TGCGCCAGCAGCTCAACCGGGACAGGGAGCGAGCAGTACTTC	CASSSTGTGSEQYF
NA	TRBV2	NA	TRBJ2-7	TGTGCCAGCACTGGGACGGCTGCCTACGAGCAGTACTTC	CASTGTAAYEQYF
NA	TRBV6-5	TRBD1	TRBJ1-1	TGTGCCAGCCTAAGACAGGGTGAAGCTTTCTTT	CASLRQGEAFF
NA	TRBV7-2	NA	TRBJ2-4	TGTGCCAGCAGTCGAGTGGTTGGGGACATTCAGTACTTC	CASSRVVGDIQYF
NA	TRBV2	NA	TRBJ1-1	TGTGCCAGCAGGGACCGGGCCCGAGGGTGGGAAGCTTTCTTT	CASRDRARGWEAFF
NA	TRBV7-9	NA	TRBJ1-1	TGTGCCAGCAGCTTCCCCGGCCAAGGCGCTGAAGCTTTCTTT	CASSFPGQGAEAFF
NA	TRBV9	NA	TRBJ2-7	TGTGCCAGCAGCGTGGGGTTCAGCTCCTACGAGCAGTACTTC	CASSVGFSSYEQYF
NA	TRBV6-5	NA	TRBJ1-1	TGTGCCAGCAGCACTCGGACGAGGAACACTGAAGCTTTCTTT	CASSTRTRNTEAFF
NA	TRBV28	NA	TRBJ1-2	TGTGCCAGCAGTTATCCGCGGGGTGACGGCTATGGCTACACCTTC	CASSYPRGDGYGYTF
NA	TRBV18	NA	TRBJ2-1	TGTGCCAGCTCACCACCCCTCAGGCTGCCTATCTTCTTC	CASSPPLRLPIFF
NA	TRBV27	TRBD1	TRBJ2-6	TGTGCCAGCAGTTTAAGGGACAGGGTTACTGGGGCCAACGTCCTGACTTTC	CASSLRDRVTGANVLTF
NA	TRBV11-3	NA	TRBJ1-6	TGTGCCAGCAGCTTAGATCTAGAGAAACCCGATAATTCACCCCTCCACTTT	CASSLDLEKPDNSPLHF
NA	TRBV11-2	TRBD1	TRBJ2-5	TGTGCCAGCAGGGGACAGGGGGGAGAGACCCAGTACTTC	CASRGQGGETQYF
NA	TRBV5-1	TRBD2	TRBJ2-1	TGCGCCAGCAGAAACGGGGAGGGGCCCGGTGAGCAGTTCTTC	CASRNGEGPGEQFF
NA	TRBV28	TRBD1	TRBJ1-5	TGTGCCAGCAGCCTGGGACAGGGGAACCGGCCCCAGCATTTT	CASSLGQGNRPQHF
NA	TRBV28	TRBD2	TRBJ2-1	TGTGCCAGCAGTTTAGGAGCGGGAGGGATCAATGAGCAGTTCTTC	CASSLGAGGINEQFF
NA	TRBV19	TRBD1	TRBJ1-1	TGTGCCAGTAGCACAGGGGGAAACACTGAAGCTTTCTTT	CASSTGGNTEAFF
NA	TRBV28	NA	TRBJ2-5	TGTGCCAGCAGTTTCCAGCGGAGGGAGACCCAGTACTTC	CASSFQRRETQYF
NA	TRBV7-2	NA	TRBJ1-5	TGTGCCAGCAGCCCCCTCGGGGGCTTCAATCAGCCCCAGCATTTT	CASSPLGGFNQPQHF
many	TRBV4-1	NA	TRBJ1-2	TGCGCCAGCAGCCAAGATCCAAGGACAGTAAAAAATGGCTACACCTTC	CASSQDPRTVKNGYTF
NA	TRBV19	NA	TRBJ2-7	TGTGCCAGTAGTATAGGTACAGGCCGTTACGAGCAGTACTTC	CASSIGTGRYEQYF
NA	TRBV5-4	NA	TRBJ2-5	TGTGCCAGCAGCTTGGGGGCGGGACGGGGGCAAGAGACCCAGTACTTC	CASSLGAGRGQETQYF
NA	TRBV5-1	TRBD1	TRBJ1-5	TGCGCCAGCAGCTTAGAGACAGGGCCCGATCAGCCCCAGCATTTT	CASSLETGPDQPQHF
NA	TRBV4-1	TRBD2	TRBJ2-2	TGCGCCAGCAGCCTTGGACTAGCGGGCACCGGGGAGCTGTTTTTT	CASSLGLAGTGELFF
NA	TRBV29-1	NA	TRBJ1-2	TGCAGCGTTGAAGCCCCGTCGAGACGTGGCTACACCTTC	CSVEAPSRRGYTF
NA	TRBV13	TRBD1	TRBJ1-1	TGTGCCAGCAGCTTATCAGGGGGCACTGAAGCTTTCTTT	CASSLSGGTEAFF
NA	TRBV5-4	NA	TRBJ2-1	TGTGCCAGCAGCTTGGGGCAGGGCAACATAAATGAGCAGTTCTTC	CASSLGQGNINEQFF
NA	TRBV28	NA	TRBJ2-7	TGTGCCAGCAGTTTGGGACAACCGGGTCAGTACTTC	CASSLGQPGQYF
NA	TRBV29-1	NA	TRBJ2-1	TGCAGCGTGGCCGGGCCGATCTACAATGAGCAGTTCTTC	CSVAGPIYNEQFF
NA	TRBV29-1	NA	TRBJ2-2	TGCAGCGTTGAAGATAGGGAGCGGGCGTACACCGGGGAGCTGTTTTTT	CSVEDRERAYTGELFF
once	TRBV7-8	TRBD1	TRBJ2-3	TGTGCCAGCAGCTCGATGGGGCAGGGGGTCGTCGATACGCAGTATTTT	CASSSMGQGVVDTQYF
NA	TRBV11-2	TRBD1	TRBJ1-2	TGTGCCAGCAGCCCCACAGGACAGGCGGGTGGCTACACCTTC	CASSPTGQAGGYTF
NA	TRBV5-4	TRBD2	TRBJ2-2	TGTGCCAGCAGCTTGGTCAGACTAGCGGGAGTCTCGGGGGAGCTGTTTTTT	CASSLVRLAGVSGELFF
few	TRBV7-6	NA	TRBJ1-5	TGTGCCAGCAGCTTGTACAATCAGCCCCAGCATTTT	CASSLYNQPQHF
few	TRBV5-4	NA	TRBJ2-3	TGTGCCAGCAGCATACACCCAGATACGCAGTATTTT	CASSIHPDTQYF